The 4 T cell receptor beta chains presented below share a single source sample, sequenced in a study of cytomegalovirus exposure and HLA in healthy donors. Researchers ran the PCR with 60 Vbeta and 13 Jbeta primers. TCRdb's table, derived via immunoSEQ multiplex PCR, lists solely in-frame clones and lacks some. The sample lists more than 90,000 clones; roughly 80% were seen once. Sequencing used PBMCs. Every receptor here comes from a man aged 35 to 55 in good health and CMV-seropositive.

The chain couples TRBV7-2 to TRBJ1-5; TRBD1 aligns across 9 bases. Unmatched junction bases numbered 8, after V lost 5 bases and J lost 0 bases. CDR3 length: 17 amino acids. The germline V gene has CDR1 SGHTA and CDR2 FQGNSA. This CDR3 is CASSGKTGGNSNQPQHF. Here the CDR3 DNA reads TGTGCCAGCAGCGGAAAGACAGGGGGAAATAGCAATCAGCCCCAGCATTTT.

The J gene is TRBJ2-7, the V gene TRBV6-1, with D uncertain. The CDR3 has 12 amino acids. Germline V gives CDR1 MNHNS, CDR2 SASEGT. Trimming took off 7 bases at V and 2 bases at J, with 9 bases between the two ends. The CDR3 DNA reads as TGTGCCAGCATCCATCCCCCCTACGAGCAGTACTTC. Amino acids: CASIHPPYEQYF.

The rearrangement joins TRBV7-9 to TRBJ1-5, with D perhaps TRBD1 (6 bases). The V end lost 5 bases, the J end lost 4 bases, and 12 bases lay between the germline ends. In germline, CDR1 is SEHNR, CDR2 FQNEAQ (reference sequence). The CDR3 has 14 amino acids. CDR3 sequence (DNA): TGTGCCAGCAGCCGGCCAGGACAGAATCAGCCCCAGCATTTT. The encoded protein is CASSRPGQNQPQHF.

The chain employs TRBV5-1 and TRBJ2-7; 10 nucleotides line up with TRBD1. With 0 bases clipped from V and 0 bases from J, the junction kept 3 bases outside the gene matches. The CDR3 is 16 amino acids. In germline, CDR1 is SGHRS, CDR2 YFSETQ. CDR3 bases: TGCGCCAGCAGCTTGGGAAGGACAGGGGGCTCCTACGAGCAGTACTTC. Encoded protein: CASSLGRTGGSYEQYF.